Each of the 10 T cell receptor beta chains below was sequenced from the same sample in a study of blood T cell repertoires in COVID-19. Measured with immunoSEQ multiplex PCR; TCRdb has only the in-frame clones, and not every one. The table includes tens of thousands of clones, 80% to 90% detected once. The sequenced sample consisted of peripheral blood. The receptors were gathered from a human donor in a cohort sampled during active COVID-19. The donor label of this sample is uncertain.

This chain connects TRBV11-2 to TRBJ2-4; 9 nucleotides line up with TRBD2. The germline CDR1 and CDR2 sequences are SGHAT and FQNNGV. This CDR3 is 17 amino acids long. After removal of 1 base from V and 1 base from J, the junction contained 5 bases not matched to a gene. The CDR3 DNA is TGTGCCAGCAGCTTAGTGAGGCTAGCGGGGGCCAAAAACATTCAGTACTTC. Protein sequence: CASSLVRLAGAKNIQYF.

The V gene is TRBV4-2, the J gene TRBJ1-5; D call uncertain. V lost 0 bases to trimming and J lost 11 bases, with 23 bases between them. The germline V gene has CDR1 LGHNA and CDR2 YNFKEQ. The CDR3 runs to 17 residues. The CDR3: CASSQDGVRDTGYAQHF. The DNA for the CDR3 is TGTGCCAGCAGCCAAGATGGTGTGAGGGATACTGGCTACGCCCAGCATTTT.

The gene calls are TRBV2 and TRBJ1-1, with D unclear. The CDR3 totals 12 residues. CDR1 and CDR2 (germline): SNHLY, FYNNEI. The ends were cut back, 4 bases at V and 0 bases at J, with 3 bases in the middle. This CDR3 reads CASSGMNTEAFF. As DNA, the CDR3 is TGTGCCAGCAGTGGTATGAACACTGAAGCTTTCTTT.

The V call is TRBV9, the J call TRBJ1-4; 9 nucleotides match TRBD1. Trimming took 0 bases from V and 8 from J; bases not matched to a gene: 2. The CDR3 covers 14 residues. Germline assignment: CDR1 SGDLS and CDR2 YYNGEE. DNA for the CDR3: TGTGCCAGCAGCGTAGCGACAGGGGGGGAAAAACTGTTTTTT. Translated: CASSVATGGEKLFF. Looking up the rest from reference TRBV9 and TRBJ1-4 gives the full variable domain: DSGVTQTPKHLITATGQRVTLRCSPRSGDLSVYWYQQSLDQGLQFLIQYYNGEERAKGNILERFSAQQFPDLHSELNLSSLELGDSALYFCASSVATGGEKLFFGSGTQLSVL.

This clone turned up a few times. The rearrangement links TRBV4-2 to TRBJ1-6, with 10 nucleotides matching TRBD1. The CDR3 spans 16 residues. Germline V gene lookup returns CDR1 LGHNA and CDR2 YNFKEQ. Trimming removed 3 bases from V and 5 bases from J; junction bases left unmatched: 4. DNA of the CDR3: TGTGCCAGCAGCCAGCGACAGGGGGCGGATAATTCACCCCTCCACTTT. Translating gives CASSQRQGADNSPLHF.

This clone was picked up one time. The chain couples TRBV19 to TRBJ1-4; TRBD1 matches at 9 bases. Trimming removed 7 bases from V and 6 bases from J; junction bases left unmatched: 6. The germline V gene has CDR1 LNHDA and CDR2 SQIVND (reference sequence). The CDR3 covers 14 residues. CDR3 amino acids: CASTRQGGHEKLFF. The CDR3 DNA reads as TGTGCCAGTACTCGACAGGGGGGTCATGAAAAACTGTTTTTT.

This chain connects TRBV6-5 to TRBJ2-3; 13 nucleotides agree with TRBD2. This CDR3 contains 16 residues. Germline CDR1 reads MNHEY; CDR2 reads SVGAGI. With 2 bases clipped from V and 7 bases from J, the junction kept 6 bases outside the gene matches. The CDR3 coding sequence is TGTGCCAGCAGTTACCCCACTAGCGGGGGGGCAAATACGCAGTATTTT. Translating it yields CASSYPTSGGANTQYF.

The V and J genes are TRBV21-1 and TRBJ2-5; the DNA was not used to check the table's D call, TRBD2. TRBV21-1 is deemed a pseudogene. The CDR3 totals 14 residues. The CDR3 nucleotides read TGTGCCAGCAGCCAATATCGGGGTGCAGAGACCCAGTACTTC. This codes for CASSQYRGAETQYF.

This clone showed up just a few times. The V gene is TRBV7-9, the J gene TRBJ1-6; tentatively, D is TRBD1 (6 bases). Germline V gene sequence: CDR1 SEHNR, CDR2 FQNEAQ (reference sequence). The CDR3 has 15 residues. Trimming shortened V by 3 bases and J by 9 bases, and 15 bases separated the two germline ends. Written as DNA, the CDR3 is TGTGCCAGCAGCTTCGTTGGGGGCGTTGGTTCACCCCTCCACTTT. The encoded protein is CASSFVGGVGSPLHF. Based on the CDR3 plus reference TRBV7-9 and TRBJ1-6, the full variable domain is DTGVSQNPRHKITKRGQNVTFRCDPISEHNRLYWYRQTLGQGPEFLTYFQNEAQLEKSRLLSDRFSAERPKGSFSTLEIQRTEQGDSAMYLCASSFVGGVGSPLHFGNGTRLTVT.

This clone was seen a handful of times. The chain combines TRBV19 with TRBJ1-1, with D uncertain. Trimming pared 4 bases from V and 1 base from J, leaving 13 bases between. CDR3 size: 15 residues. Germline V gives CDR1 LNHDA, CDR2 SQIVND (reference sequence). CDR3 in DNA: TGTGCCAGTAGTACGCCCCTGCAGTCGAACACTGAAGCTTTCTTT. Its translation: CASSTPLQSNTEAFF.